This T cell receptor beta chain was profiled in a study of human T cells and chemical hapten exposure. This CDR3 spans 15 amino acids. Germline CDR1 DFQATT, CDR2 SNEGSKA (reference sequence). Trimming removed 6 bases from V and 2 bases from J; junction bases left unmatched: 11. Time point reported: healthy volunteer bleed at 2 weeks. Unfractionated whole blood was the source of the extracted total RNA. Per the original data handling: Across samples, TCR counts had a median of roughly 97,000 and ranged from about 23,224 to 690,600. Using its own MiXCR run on the RACE reads, TCRdb lists one record per CDR3 protein. The V and J calls reflect TCRdb's pipeline rather than the authors' work. The sample records about 130,000 distinct CDR3 sequences, about 9% being singletons. Study results and limitations: TCRs above 1 in 1000 frequency did not change with DPC sensitization.

This clonotype appeared many times. Antigen: not known. This sequence originates from a male donor in good health. Some clones in this sample may be carry-over from other donors' samples. Sequencing used whole blood. This rearrangement joins TRBV20-1 to TRBJ2-7, with TRBD1 matching over 9 bases. CDR3 sequence (DNA): TGCAGTGCGCACGCCGGGACAGGGAAGACCTACGAGCAGTACTTC. It codes for CSAHAGTGKTYEQYF.